The 7 T cell receptor beta chains in this list originate from one sample, sequenced in a study of blood T cell repertoires in COVID-19. TCRdb keeps only in-frame clones here, not all; method: immunoSEQ multiplex PCR. The data contain about 210,000 clones, 80% of them singletons. Sequencing was performed on peripheral blood. These receptors were taken from a human donor in a cohort sampled during active COVID-19.

V and J are TRBV15 and TRBJ1-5, with 10 bases identical to TRBD1. V lost 5 bases and J lost 3; bases outside the gene matches: 10. The CDR3 spans 17 residues. CDR1 LNHNV and CDR2 YYDKDF come from the germline V gene (reference sequence). The CDR3 bases are TGTGCCACCAGCGGGACCGGGACAGGGGCGGACAATCAGCCCCAGCATTTT. Amino acids: CATSGTGTGADNQPQHF. Using reference TRBV15 and TRBJ1-5 for the parts outside the CDR3, the full variable domain is DAMVIQNPRYQVTQFGKPVTLSCSQTLNHNVMYWYQQKSSQAPKLLFHYYDKDFNNEADTPDNFQSRRPNTSFCFLDIRSPGLGDTAMYLCATSGTGTGADNQPQHFGDGTRLSIL.

This chain connects TRBV2 to TRBJ2-3; D remains ambiguous. From germline, CDR1 is SNHLY and CDR2 FYNNEI. Trimming removed 4 bases at V and 0 bases at J, with 14 bases between. There are 16 residues in the CDR3. The CDR3 loop reads CASSVVRAPSTDTQYF. CDR3 coding DNA: TGTGCCAGCAGTGTGGTGAGAGCGCCCAGCACAGATACGCAGTATTTT.

The chain carries TRBV25-1 and TRBJ1-4; the D is unclear. The germline V and J ends were trimmed by 3 bases and 8 bases, with 19 bases remaining between them. The CDR3 contains 16 residues. The V gene's germline CDR1 is MGHDK and CDR2 SYGVNS. The CDR3 DNA is TGTGCCAGCAGTGAGGTTGCGACTACAACGGAAGAAAAACTGTTTTTT. Translating gives CASSEVATTTEEKLFF.

The chain combines TRBV27 with TRBJ1-6; D might be TRBD1 (6 bases). CDR1 and CDR2 (germline): MNHEY, SMNVEV (reference sequence). CDR3 length: 14 residues. The ends were cut back, 0 bases at V and 8 bases at J, with 8 bases in the middle. The CDR3 nucleotides are TGTGCCAGCAGTTTATCAGGGGGATATTCACCCCTCCACTTT. Translated: CASSLSGGYSPLHF.

The genes are TRBV28 and TRBJ1-4; 7 positions agree with TRBD1. V lost 6 bases and J lost 2; bases outside the gene matches: 6. This CDR3 is built from 15 residues. Per germline, CDR1 MDHEN and CDR2 SYDVKM. In DNA form, the CDR3 reads TGTGCCAGCAGAAAAGGGGGCACGACTAATGAAAAACTGTTTTTT. Its translation is CASRKGGTTNEKLFF.

This clone has only a few counts. The chain combines TRBV10-3 with TRBJ1-5; D is ambiguous. The CDR3 runs to 13 residues. The germline CDR1 and CDR2 sequences are ENHRY and SYGVKD. The V end lost 3 bases, the J end lost 6 bases, and 9 bases lay between the germline ends. The CDR3 reads CAISDGISQPQHF. CDR3 bases: TGTGCCATCAGTGACGGGATTTCTCAGCCCCAGCATTTT.

DNA for the CDR3: TGTGCCATCAGTCTAGTTGGTGGTAATGAGCAGTTCTTC. Translation gives CAISLVGGNEQFF. V gene TRBV10-3 combines with J gene TRBJ2-1; D ambiguous. CDR3 length: 13 residues. Trimming pared 5 bases from V and 7 bases from J, leaving 12 bases between. The germline V gene has CDR1 ENHRY and CDR2 SYGVKD.